This T cell receptor (beta chain) was identified during a study of T cell clonotyping in hematopoietic cell transplantation. Study-wide results and limits: At the given depth, recipient repertoires were over 97% de novo clonotypes. No sorting was done, leaving CD4 and CD8 contributions mixed. After transplant, recipient diversity fell while pathologically expanded clonotypes grew through day 180.

In germline, CDR1 is SEHNR, CDR2 FQNEAQ (reference sequence). This CDR3 has 16 residues. Trimming stripped 3 bases from V and 2 bases from J, with 14 bases between. Profiling relied on immunoSEQ multiplex PCR, and the TCRdb table lists in-frame clones only, not all of them. The table lists under 2,500 clones, around 94% of them singletons. Notes on this clone: Its antigen is unidentified.

The J gene is TRBJ1-3, the V gene TRBV7-9; a weak D match, TRBD1 (6 bases). The clonotype originates from a man between 45 and 60 years old in good health. Some clones in this sample may be carry-over from other donors' samples. Input material: peripheral blood mononuclear cells. The CDR3 here is CASSLGTTGAGNTIYF. The CDR3, as DNA: TGTGCCAGCAGCTTGGGGACGACAGGAGCTGGAAACACCATATATTTT.